The 8 T cell receptor beta chains reported below all come from one sample, sequenced in a study of blood T cell repertoires in COVID-19. Clones were read by immunoSEQ multiplex PCR, and TCRdb kept only the in-frame ones, dropping some. The top ten hold around 25% of the sample, which has 45,000 to 65,000 clones, about four fifths seen once. Sequenced sample: peripheral blood. The source is a human donor in a cohort sampled during active COVID-19.

This clone turned up a few times. The chain carries TRBV6-2 or TRBV6-3 and TRBJ2-7; the match to TRBD1 covers 7 bases. This CDR3 has 16 residues. Germline CDR1 reads MNHEY; CDR2 reads SVGEGT. With 0 bases clipped from V and 5 bases from J, the junction kept 10 bases outside the gene matches. The DNA of the CDR3 is TGTGCCAGCAGTTACTCGATCTCCAGGGGGATTGACGAGCAGTACTTC. Translation gives CASSYSISRGIDEQYF.

A few counts support this clone. CDR3 residues: CASSLDGRKNTEAFF. The CDR3 nucleotides read TGTGCCAGCAGCTTAGACGGCAGGAAGAACACTGAAGCTTTCTTT. This chain joins TRBV7-2 and TRBJ1-1; D remains unclear. There are 15 residues in the CDR3. Germline-derived CDR1 and CDR2 are SGHTA and FQGNSA. Trimming left V 1 base short and J 1 base short, with 10 bases between.

This clone showed up just once. The V call is TRBV5-1, the J call TRBJ1-4; no firm D call. The V and J ends lost 1 base and 0 bases respectively, with 7 bases between them. CDR1 and CDR2 from the germline V gene are SGHRS and YFSETQ. This CDR3 spans 15 amino acids. The DNA for the CDR3 is TGCGCCAGCAGCTTGTCCGGGGCAACTAATGAAAAACTGTTTTTT. It specifies CASSLSGATNEKLFF. Combining the CDR3 with reference TRBV5-1 and TRBJ1-4 gives the whole variable domain KAGVTQTPRYLIKTRGQQVTLSCSPISGHRSVSWYQQTPGQGLQFLFEYFSETQRNKGNFPGRFSGRQFSNSRSEMNVSTLELGDSALYLCASSLSGATNEKLFFGSGTQLSVL.

The rearrangement joins TRBV4-2 to TRBJ2-5; D call uncertain. V was shortened by 0 bases and J by 4 bases, with 9 bases between the two germline ends. The CDR3 is 14 residues long. Germline V gene data show CDR1 as LGHNA and CDR2 as YNFKEQ. CDR3 protein: CASSQDLVAETQYF. The CDR3 DNA is TGTGCCAGCAGCCAAGATTTGGTAGCAGAGACCCAGTACTTC.

This clone has a count of ten or more. The genes are TRBV3-1 (or the pseudogene TRBV3-2) and TRBJ2-3; no definite D call. The CDR3 covers 17 residues. V shed 1 base and J shed 2 bases, with 16 bases lying between them. Germline lookup yields CDR1 LGHDT and CDR2 YNNKEL (reference sequence). The CDR3 here is CASSQAASTFATDTQYF. The CDR3 DNA follows: TGTGCCAGCAGCCAAGCCGCTTCGACTTTCGCCACAGATACGCAGTATTTT.

This chain joins TRBV5-1 and TRBJ2-5; D possibly corresponds to TRBD2 (6 bases). The CDR3 has 15 residues. V lost 4 bases and J 3 bases, leaving 16 bases between the germline ends. CDR1 and CDR2 from the germline V gene are SGHRS and YFSETQ. This CDR3 reads CASSLYLGEEETQYF. CDR3 nucleotide sequence: TGCGCCAGCAGCCTCTATTTGGGGGAGGAAGAGACCCAGTACTTC.

The chain carries TRBV4-3 and TRBJ1-2, with D possibly matching TRBD1 (6 bases). CDR1 is LGHNA and CDR2 is YSLEER in the germline V gene. The CDR3 covers 15 residues. Trimming cost V 3 bases and J 6 bases, with 17 bases left between them. The CDR3 region has the DNA TGCGCCAGCAGCCAGGGCTACAGGGAACCCCATGGCTACACCTTC. Translating gives CASSQGYREPHGYTF.

V gene TRBV6-2 or TRBV6-3 combines with J gene TRBJ1-2; TRBD1 might be the D (5 bases). CDR3 length: 16 residues. The V and J ends lost 4 bases and 6 bases respectively, with 21 bases between them. Per germline, CDR1 MNHEY and CDR2 SVGEGT. The chain's CDR3 is CASSSPDAGQADGYTF. For the CDR3, the DNA is TGTGCCAGCAGTTCGCCGGACGCGGGGCAGGCGGATGGCTACACCTTC.